This T cell receptor (beta chain) was sequenced in a study of cytomegalovirus exposure and HLA in healthy donors. The PCR contained 60 Vbeta and 13 Jbeta primers. Clones were read by immunoSEQ multiplex PCR, and TCRdb kept only the in-frame ones, dropping some. The table records tens of thousands of clones, around 81% of them present only once. Among the donors, all were healthy bone marrow donors. J was trimmed by 4 bases and V by 4 bases; bases with no gene match: 14. The germline V gene has CDR1 MNHNS and CDR2 SASEGT. This CDR3 region has 20 residues. About this clone itself: Its antigen remains unidentified.

Study-level results: Later findings reportedly placed an Asian-associated ancestry cluster below the roughly 660-donor mean for N-insertions. Overall, approximately 150 TCR beta chains were annotated as cytomegalovirus-associated. Three chains tied to CMV proved CMV antigen-specific in vitro.

The chain couples TRBV6-1 to TRBJ2-1; TRBD2 agrees at 15 bases. The TCR originated in a young man in good health and CMV-seronegative. The specimen was PBMCs. In DNA, the CDR3 is TGTGCCAGCAGTGGGGGGACAGTAAGGACTAGCGGGAGGGTGTACAATGAGCAGTTCTTC. The encoded protein is CASSGGTVRTSGRVYNEQFF.